This T cell receptor beta chain was recorded in a study of beta chain features in type 1 diabetes (dated by TCRdb to between 2018 and 2020). With respect to the entire study: Mean age, gender distribution, total cell number and subset yield did not differ between patients and healthy donors. A total of roughly 99 million sorted cells were examined across all samples, and the number of cells per subset was strongly correlated with RNA yield. In the study, TCRB repertoires of sorted circulating CD4+ T cell subsets from recently diagnosed type 1 diabetes patients were compared with those of matched healthy donors. Regulatory and stem cell-like memory subsets were isolated from only 8 patients and 8 healthy donors, whereas naive and central memory subsets came from all 30 or so donors. Overall study results and their limits: Naive, central memory and regulatory TCRB repertoires appeared more similar among patients than among healthy donors. At VDJ recombination sites, patients with type 1 diabetes made fewer insertions and deleted more nucleotides, a pattern implying thymic rearrangement abnormalities. A moderate but significant shortening of TCRB CDR3 length was observed in type 1 diabetes patients in all four CD4+ subsets. Shorter templates might be favored by PCR, yet because patient and control samples were amplified and corrected together, any such skew would affect both groups equally. Because cDNA was sequenced instead of genomic DNA, activated cells with high expression could be over-represented, although the groups did not differ in activation or CD3 levels. HLA sub-analyses involved small numbers of individuals, so any influence of HLA type on TCRB rearrangement remained unresolved.

All of the isolated RNA was reverse transcribed with the High Capacity cDNA Reverse Transcription Kit, so expressed TCRB transcripts were sequenced. Deep immunoSEQ sequencing was performed on naive, central memory and regulatory T cell samples, with an average of around 3.5 million total reads per sample. Sorted cells were lysed in RLT buffer, and RNA was extracted using DNase-treated RNeasy Micro or Mini kits according to cell number. Each cell subset was processed on its own to prevent cross-contamination, while patient and healthy donor samples were processed together. The immunoSEQ multiplex PCR was used to amplify TCRB sequences from cDNA, yielding 87-bp fragments that span the CDR3 region. Sequencing of the amplicons was done on the Illumina HiSeq platform. In the authors' own workflow: Synthetic template baselines were used to correct PCR bias computationally, reads within Hamming distance 2 were collapsed together, and singletons that could not be merged were discarded. Reads were aligned against IMGT to assign V, D and J genes, CDR3 length and insertions or deletions at six rearrangement sites. Within each subset, clonotype counts were normalized to sorted cell number, and only after that were true diversity and Gini coefficients computed with the tcR R package. The overlap coefficient, calculated on TCRB nucleotide sequences, was used to quantify repertoire sharing. As a proxy for the pre-selection repertoire, out-of-frame TCRB sequences from naive cells were analyzed. As stored in TCRdb, this immuneACCESS dataset retains in-frame rearrangements with V and J assigned. A fraction of the clones does not appear; measured against another copy, unresolved V genes explain less than half of the discrepancy, and the remainder lacks a known reason. V and J calls and clone size are those listed in that table; D and trimming were worked out from the DNA. Within this sample are about 240,000 clones, with 14% of them counted one time only. The ten largest clones take up 0.015% to 0.02% of the sample.

The CDR3 has 14 amino acids, counting the end cysteine and phenylalanine. Only CDR3 DNA remains: 42 bases, in frame from the first base. CDR1 SGHDT and CDR2 YYEEEE are derived from the germline V gene. The germline V and J ends show losses of 4 bases and 4 bases respectively, and no gene match explains 4 bases of the junction. Note on this clone: Its antigen specificity is not known. Base qualities are not provided; no much larger clone lies one nucleotide away.

Each donor gave one peripheral blood draw, about 110 mL on average, collected into heparinised tubes. Naive, central memory, regulatory and stem cell-like memory CD4+ T cells were sorted on a BD FACSAria II using a panel including CD45RO, CCR7, CD25, CD127, CD95 and CD27. Every sorted population had a purity above 98%. PBMCs were separated immediately by Lymphoprep density gradient centrifugation and were stained directly, without being cultured. Samples were stained and sorted in pairs, with one healthy donor and one patient per experiment, so that batch effects were minimized. Sequenced sample: naive CD4+ T cells from blood. The cell subset or site label, read with the paper, signifies: true naive CD4+ T cells. This receptor was obtained from a man aged 25 to 45 with type 1 diabetes. This sequence uses TRBV5-6 and TRBJ1-2; 10 of the junction bases match TRBD1. The encoded CDR3 is CASSGQGGVYGYTF. The DNA reads TGTGCCAGCAGCGGACAGGGGGGAGTCTATGGCTACACCTTC.